This T cell receptor beta chain was documented in a study of T cells in Graves' hyperthyroidism and ophthalmopathy. Disease duration was under 3 months in the ophthalmopathy patients, who also had a Clinical Activity Score of at least 3 and a NOSPECS grade of at least 4. Note on this clonotype: What it binds is unknown.

The V end lost 4 bases, the J end lost 3 bases, and 10 bases lay between the germline ends. CDR1 and CDR2 from the germline V gene are MGHRA and YSYEKL. The CDR3 covers 14 residues. Authors of the study amplified TCR beta CDR3 regions from RNA transcripts. HTBI primers were employed in a first-round RT-PCR of the TCR CDR3. MiXCR, applied by TCRdb to the multiplex PCR reads, yields one record per CDR3 protein. The data contain a few hundred thousand distinct CDR3 sequences, 22% of them singletons. Study-wide points: A median about 6.2 months before onset, the model predicted ophthalmopathy.

This receptor was obtained from a woman between 65 and 79 years old with Graves' ophthalmopathy. The specimen was blood. The J gene is TRBJ2-1, the V gene TRBV4-1; D might be TRBD1 (6 bases). The CDR3 coding sequence is TGCGCCAGCAGCCTCCGGGACAACTACAATGAGCAGTTCTTC. Encoded protein: CASSLRDNYNEQFF.